The 23 T cell receptor beta chains in this list originate from one sample, sequenced in a study of control samples from healthy donors and cancer patients. TCRdb's table, derived via immunoSEQ multiplex PCR, lists solely in-frame clones and lacks some. Recorded for this sample: 150,000 to 200,000 clones. The sample was blood. The receptors here all came from a woman under 40 in good health.

V gene TRBV28 combines with J gene TRBJ2-3, with D hard to call. Trimming pared 9 bases from V and 2 bases from J, leaving 9 bases between. Per germline, CDR1 MDHEN and CDR2 SYDVKM. This CDR3 contains 12 residues. The CDR3 region has the DNA TGTGCCAGTAGATTGTCCACAGATACGCAGTATTTT. This sequence encodes CASRLSTDTQYF.

The chain has TRBV3-1 (or the pseudogene TRBV3-2) and TRBJ1-3; D gene unclear. V lost 1 base and J lost 0, with 13 bases in between. Germline lookup yields CDR1 LGHDT and CDR2 YNNKEL (reference sequence). The CDR3 runs 17 residues. The CDR3 DNA follows: TGTGCCAGCAGCCAAGGGGCCGGGGAAGCCTCTGGAAACACCATATATTTT. The encoded protein is CASSQGAGEASGNTIYF.

This sequence joins TRBV5-8 and TRBJ2-7; 7 nucleotides agree with TRBD2. Per germline, CDR1 SGHTS and CDR2 YDEGEE. This CDR3 region has 16 residues. V shed 4 bases and J 2 bases; nucleotides not matched to a gene: 12. The CDR3 DNA reads as TGTGCCAGCAGCGAGTGGAGGGGACTATCGGCCTACGAGCAGTACTTC. The encoded protein is CASSEWRGLSAYEQYF.

Written as DNA, the CDR3 is TGTGCCAGCAGTCGGGCGACAGGGGACTCCTATAATTCACCCCTCCACTTT. Amino acid sequence: CASSRATGDSYNSPLHF. V is TRBV6-2 or TRBV6-3 and J is TRBJ1-6, with 8 positions matching TRBD1. The CDR3 is made up of 17 amino acids. CDR1 is MNHEY and CDR2 is SVGEGT in the germline V gene. V lost 5 bases to trimming and J lost 0 bases; unmatched junction nucleotides: 6.

The chain joins TRBV4-1 to TRBJ2-7, with D uncertain. CDR1 is MGHRA, CDR2 YSYEKL, per germline. Between the trimmed V and J ends, which lost 0 bases and 4 bases, there was a span of 1 base. The CDR3 spans 11 residues. The CDR3 here is CASSQEYEQYF. CDR3 bases: TGCGCCAGCAGCCAAGAGTACGAGCAGTACTTC.

The CDR3 reads CASSKQGGEKLFF. The CDR3 DNA reads as TGTGCCAGCAGTAAACAGGGCGGTGAAAAACTGTTTTTT. The rearrangement links TRBV28 to TRBJ1-4; TRBD1 is a possible D gene (6 bases). This CDR3 has 13 residues. Germline V gene data show CDR1 as MDHEN and CDR2 as SYDVKM. Trimming shortened V by 5 bases and J by 7 bases, and 11 bases separated the two germline ends.

The chain uses TRBV10-3 and TRBJ2-6; 7 bases are a match to TRBD2. J lost 0 bases, V lost 2 bases, and 10 bases had no gene match. CDR1 and CDR2 from the germline V gene are ENHRY and SYGVKD. The CDR3 is 19 amino acids. CDR3 sequence reads: CAISELRSSGSSGANVLTF. In nucleotides, the CDR3 is TGTGCCATCAGTGAGCTTCGTTCTAGCGGTAGCTCTGGGGCCAACGTCCTGACTTTC.

The chain has TRBV7-6 and TRBJ1-5; D not certain. CDR1 is SGHVS, CDR2 FNYEAQ, per germline. V lost 2 bases and J lost 6, with 8 bases in between. CDR3 size: 13 residues. The CDR3 bases are TGTGCCAGCAGCTTAAGTTGGGGTCAGCCCCAGCATTTT. It translates to CASSLSWGQPQHF.

The V call is TRBV4-1, the J call TRBJ2-2; TRBD1 aligns across 7 bases. The germline gives CDR1 MGHRA, CDR2 YSYEKL. The CDR3 consists of 15 residues. Germline trimming cut 3 bases from V and 3 bases from J; bases unmatched to any gene: 4. Here the CDR3 reads CASSHPGQYTGELFF. Written as DNA, the CDR3 is TGCGCCAGCAGCCACCCGGGACAGTACACCGGGGAGCTGTTTTTT.

This sequence joins TRBV7-3 and TRBJ1-2; no definite D call. This CDR3 contains 14 residues. From germline, CDR1 is SGHTA and CDR2 FQGTGA. With 2 bases removed from V and 3 bases from J, the gap between germline ends came to 10 bases. The CDR3 nucleotides are TGTGCCAGCAGCTTAGGACCTGGTGACTATGGCTACACCTTC. Protein product: CASSLGPGDYGYTF.

The rearrangement links TRBV29-1 to TRBJ1-2, with no clear D. This CDR3 is 14 amino acids long. Per germline, CDR1 SQVTM and CDR2 ANQGSEA. V shed 7 bases and J shed 0 bases, with 15 bases lying between them. The CDR3 loop is CSAKPTGANYGYTF. The CDR3 DNA reads as TGCAGCGCCAAGCCCACGGGCGCTAACTATGGCTACACCTTC.

V usage is TRBV30 and J usage is TRBJ2-2; D uncertain. Between the trimmed V and J ends, which lost 0 bases and 7 bases, there was a span of 15 bases. The CDR3 has 15 amino acids. Germline-derived CDR1 and CDR2 are GTSNPN and SVGIG (reference sequence). CDR3 sequence: CAWSVARFDGGELFF. The CDR3 region has the DNA TGTGCCTGGAGTGTGGCCCGGTTCGACGGCGGGGAGCTGTTTTTT. The entire variable domain, with the rest obtained from reference TRBV30 and TRBJ2-2, is as follows: SQTIHQWPATLVQPVGSPLSLECTVEGTSNPNLYWYRQAAGRGLQLLFYSVGIGQISSEVPQNLSASRPQDRQFILSSKKLLLSDSGFYLCAWSVARFDGGELFFGEGSRLTVL.

The gene calls are TRBV25-1 and TRBJ1-1; tentative D call: TRBD1 (5 bases). Germline lookup yields CDR1 MGHDK and CDR2 SYGVNS. The CDR3 has 17 residues. The V end lost 1 base, the J end lost 4 bases, and 19 bases lay between the germline ends. The CDR3 sequence is CASSELGQGRRGTEAFF. In DNA form, the CDR3 reads TGTGCCAGCAGTGAATTAGGTCAGGGCCGGAGAGGCACTGAAGCTTTCTTT.

The chain has TRBV5-4 and TRBJ1-2; tentatively, D is TRBD1 (6 bases). V lost 4 bases and J 2 bases, leaving 21 bases between the germline ends. The CDR3 extends over 17 amino acids. The germline V gene encodes CDR1 SGHNT and CDR2 YYREEE (reference sequence). The CDR3 sequence: CASSPGYRDRKNYGYTF. The CDR3 DNA reads TGTGCCAGCAGCCCAGGATACAGGGATAGAAAGAACTATGGCTACACCTTC. The whole variable domain, filled in from reference TRBV5-4 and TRBJ1-2, reads ETGVTQSPTHLIKTRGQQVTLRCSSQSGHNTVSWYQQALGQGPQFIFQYYREEENGRGNFPPRFSGLQFPNYSSELNVNALELDDSALYLCASSPGYRDRKNYGYTFGSGTRLTVV.

The CDR3 sequence: CASSGQHTGELFF. Here the CDR3 DNA reads TGTGCCAGCAGTGGGCAGCACACCGGGGAGCTGTTTTTT. The chain links TRBV25-1 to TRBJ2-2; D is uncertain. Germline values: CDR1 MGHDK, CDR2 SYGVNS. The CDR3 has 13 amino acids. Trimming took 4 bases from V and 3 from J, leaving 6 bases between them.

The rearrangement uses TRBV3-1 (or the pseudogene TRBV3-2) and TRBJ2-1; 7 nucleotides match TRBD1. Trimming cost V 7 bases and J 3 bases; bases outside gene matches: 9. Germline values: CDR1 LGHDT, CDR2 YNNKEL (reference sequence). This CDR3 is 15 amino acids long. CDR3 protein: CASTPPRGRYNEQFF. CDR3 nucleotide sequence: TGTGCCAGCACCCCACCGAGGGGGCGCTACAATGAGCAGTTCTTC.

The chain carries TRBV27 and TRBJ2-1; D perhaps matches TRBD2 (6 bases). CDR1 is MNHEY, CDR2 SMNVEV, per germline (reference sequence). The CDR3 consists of 12 residues. The ends were cut back, 2 bases at V and 10 bases at J, with 9 bases in the middle. CDR3 DNA: TGTGCCAGCAGTTTAGGGGGAGGCGAGCAGTTCTTC. This sequence encodes CASSLGGGEQFF.

V gene TRBV7-2 combines with J gene TRBJ1-5, with D unresolved. The germline V gene has CDR1 SGHTA and CDR2 FQGNSA. This CDR3 has 13 residues. V dropped 5 bases and J dropped 4 bases, with 9 bases sitting between them. CDR3 nucleotide sequence: TGTGCCAGCAGCCCGGAGGGAAATCAGCCCCAGCATTTT. The encoded protein is CASSPEGNQPQHF.

The chain is built from TRBV11-3 and TRBJ2-3; D gene unclear. Trimming cost V 3 bases and J 4 bases, with 8 bases left between them. The germline V gene encodes CDR1 SGHNT and CDR2 YENEEA. This CDR3 has 13 amino acids. The CDR3 sequence: CASSLSPPDTQYF. CDR3 sequence (DNA): TGTGCCAGCAGCTTGTCCCCGCCAGATACGCAGTATTTT.

This chain links TRBV4-1 with TRBJ2-1; 8 bases fit TRBD2. The CDR3 runs 18 residues. The ends lost 3 bases at V and 8 bases at J; junction bases unmatched: 18. Germline CDR1 is MGHRA and CDR2 is YSYEKL. The CDR3 protein is CASSQRTRTGGPRDEQFF. The CDR3 DNA is TGCGCCAGCAGCCAGAGGACTAGAACGGGGGGGCCTAGGGATGAGCAGTTCTTC.

This chain links TRBV5-1 with TRBJ1-4, with D unclear. The V end was cut by 7 bases, the J end by 1 base, with 11 bases between. The CDR3 contains 14 residues. Looked up from germline, CDR1 is SGHRS and CDR2 is YFSETQ. CDR3 protein: CASRSVVTNEKLFF. The CDR3 nucleotides are TGCGCCAGCCGGTCCGTTGTAACTAATGAAAAACTGTTTTTT.

This chain uses TRBV29-1 with TRBJ1-1; D call uncertain. V was clipped by 0 bases and J by 10 bases, with 15 bases between them. The germline V gene encodes CDR1 SQVTM and CDR2 ANQGSEA. The CDR3 loop spans 13 amino acids. CDR3 sequence: CSVEDPSSKGAFF. The CDR3 nucleotides are TGCAGCGTTGAAGATCCCAGCAGTAAAGGAGCTTTCTTT.

This CDR3 is CASSLTGGRDNSPLHF. CDR3 DNA sequence: TGCGCCAGCAGCCTAACAGGGGGCAGAGATAATTCACCCCTCCACTTT. The J gene is TRBJ1-6, the V gene TRBV5-1, with 9 nucleotides matching TRBD1. There are 16 residues in the CDR3. CDR1 is SGHRS, CDR2 YFSETQ, per germline. V lost 4 bases and J lost 5; bases outside the gene matches: 7.